The clone carrying this T cell receptor (beta chain) has a handful of counts. The CDR3 length is 15 residues. Germline lookup yields CDR1 SGDLS and CDR2 YYNGEE. V lost 4 bases and J 5 bases, leaving 17 bases between the germline ends. Sequencing used immunoSEQ multiplex PCR; TCRdb keeps in-frame clones, though not all of them. Of roughly 250,000 clones listed, roughly 70% are singletons. These data originate in a study of cytotoxic CD8 clonotypes in ibrutinib-treated CLL. Study background: The patient breakdown showed approximately ten relapsed/refractory and some 16 treatment-naive cases, with under 18 IGHV unmutated.

The receptor's source is a human donor with chronic lymphocytic leukemia. This chain joins TRBV9 and TRBJ2-3; D not certain. The starting material was PBMCs, obtained after 24 months of ibrutinib treatment. In nucleotides, the CDR3 is TGTGCCAGCAGCCCAAGTATGGCTCACAGAGATACGCAGTATTTT. Translated, it gives CASSPSMAHRDTQYF.